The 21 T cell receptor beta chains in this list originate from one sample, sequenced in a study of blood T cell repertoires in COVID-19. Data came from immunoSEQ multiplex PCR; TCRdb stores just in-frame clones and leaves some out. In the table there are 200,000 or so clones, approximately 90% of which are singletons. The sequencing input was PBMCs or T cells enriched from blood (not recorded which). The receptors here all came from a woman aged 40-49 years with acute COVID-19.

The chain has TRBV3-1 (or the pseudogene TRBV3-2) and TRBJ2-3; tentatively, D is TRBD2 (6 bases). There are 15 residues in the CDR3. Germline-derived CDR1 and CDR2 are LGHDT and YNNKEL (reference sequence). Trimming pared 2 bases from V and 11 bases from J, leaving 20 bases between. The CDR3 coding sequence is TGTGCCAGCAGCCAACGGGGGTCGCAAGGAAGTGGGCAGTATTTT. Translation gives CASSQRGSQGSGQYF.

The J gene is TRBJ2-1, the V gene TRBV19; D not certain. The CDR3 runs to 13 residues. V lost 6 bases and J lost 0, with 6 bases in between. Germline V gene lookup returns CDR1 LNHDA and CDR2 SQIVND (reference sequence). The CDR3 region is CASRRGSYNEQFF. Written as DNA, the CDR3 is TGTGCCAGTAGGCGCGGCTCCTACAATGAGCAGTTCTTC. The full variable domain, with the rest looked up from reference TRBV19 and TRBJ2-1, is DGGITQSPKYLFRKEGQNVTLSCEQNLNHDAMYWYRQDPGQGLRLIYYSQIVNDFQKGDIAEGYSVSREKKESFPLTVTSAQKNPTAFYLCASRRGSYNEQFFGPGTRLTVL.

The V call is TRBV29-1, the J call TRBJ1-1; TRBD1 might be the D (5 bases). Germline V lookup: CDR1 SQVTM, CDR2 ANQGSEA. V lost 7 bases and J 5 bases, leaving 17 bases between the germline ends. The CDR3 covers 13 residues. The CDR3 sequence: CSAAGGGKTEAFF. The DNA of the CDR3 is TGCAGCGCCGCCGGGGGGGGGAAGACTGAAGCTTTCTTT. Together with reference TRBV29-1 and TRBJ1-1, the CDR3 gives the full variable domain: SAVISQKPSRDICQRGTSLTIQCQVDSQVTMMFWYRQQPGQSLTLIATANQGSEATYESGFVIDKFPISRPNLTFSTLTVSNMSPEDSSIYLCSAAGGGKTEAFFGQGTRLTVV.

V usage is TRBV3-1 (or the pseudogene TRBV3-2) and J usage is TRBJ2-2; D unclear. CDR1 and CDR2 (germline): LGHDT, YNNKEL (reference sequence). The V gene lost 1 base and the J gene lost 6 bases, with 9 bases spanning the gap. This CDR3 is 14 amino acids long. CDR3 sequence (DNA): TGTGCCAGCAGCCAAGTTTCTCCCGCCGGGGAGCTGTTTTTT. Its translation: CASSQVSPAGELFF.

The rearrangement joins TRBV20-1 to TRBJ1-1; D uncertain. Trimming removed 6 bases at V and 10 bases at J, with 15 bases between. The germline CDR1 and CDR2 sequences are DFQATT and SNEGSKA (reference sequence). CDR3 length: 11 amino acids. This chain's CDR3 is CSAYVVPGAFF. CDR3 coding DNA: TGCAGTGCGTACGTGGTTCCGGGAGCTTTCTTT.

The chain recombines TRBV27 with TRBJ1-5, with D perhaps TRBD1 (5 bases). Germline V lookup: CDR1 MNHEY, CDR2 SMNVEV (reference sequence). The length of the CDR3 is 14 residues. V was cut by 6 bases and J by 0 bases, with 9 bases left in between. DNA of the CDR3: TGTGCCAGCAGACCTCAGGGTAGCAATCAGCCCCAGCATTTT. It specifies CASRPQGSNQPQHF.

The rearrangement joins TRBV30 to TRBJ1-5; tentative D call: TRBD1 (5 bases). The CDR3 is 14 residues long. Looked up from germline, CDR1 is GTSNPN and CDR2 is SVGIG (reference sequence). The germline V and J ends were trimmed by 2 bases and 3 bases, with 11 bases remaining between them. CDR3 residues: CAWSRDSSNQPQHF. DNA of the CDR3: TGTGCCTGGAGTCGAGACAGCTCCAATCAGCCCCAGCATTTT.

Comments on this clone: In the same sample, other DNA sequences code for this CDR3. The CDR3 is CASSPYLNTEAFF. CDR3 DNA sequence: TGTGCCAGCAGCCCCTACCTGAACACTGAAGCTTTCTTT. The J gene is TRBJ1-1, the V gene TRBV7-3, with D unclear. CDR3 length: 13 residues. V dropped 5 bases and J dropped 0 bases, with 7 bases sitting between them. CDR1 SGHTA and CDR2 FQGTGA come from the germline V gene.

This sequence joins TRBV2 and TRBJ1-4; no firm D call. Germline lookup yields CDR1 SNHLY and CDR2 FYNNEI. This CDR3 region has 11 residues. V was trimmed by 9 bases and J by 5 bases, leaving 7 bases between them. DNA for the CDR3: TGTGCCAGACAGATAAATGAAAAACTGTTTTTT. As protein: CARQINEKLFF. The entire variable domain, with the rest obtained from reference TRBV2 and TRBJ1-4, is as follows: EPEVTQTPSHQVTQMGQEVILRCVPISNHLYFYWYRQILGQKVEFLVSFYNNEISEKSEIFDDQFSVERPDGSNFTLKIRSTKLEDSAMYFCARQINEKLFFGSGTQLSVL.

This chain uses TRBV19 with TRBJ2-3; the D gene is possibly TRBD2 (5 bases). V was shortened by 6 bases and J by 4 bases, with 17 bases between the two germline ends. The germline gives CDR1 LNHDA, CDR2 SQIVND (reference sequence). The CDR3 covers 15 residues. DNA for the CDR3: TGTGCCAGTAGCCCGGGATCCCAACCCGCAGATACGCAGTATTTT. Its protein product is CASSPGSQPADTQYF.

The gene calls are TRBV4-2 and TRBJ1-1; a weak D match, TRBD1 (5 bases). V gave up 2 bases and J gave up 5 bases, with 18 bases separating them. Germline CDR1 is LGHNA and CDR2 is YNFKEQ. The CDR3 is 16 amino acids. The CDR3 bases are TGTGCCAGCAGCCAAAGGTCTATCGAAGGGGTAACTGAAGCTTTCTTT. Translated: CASSQRSIEGVTEAFF.

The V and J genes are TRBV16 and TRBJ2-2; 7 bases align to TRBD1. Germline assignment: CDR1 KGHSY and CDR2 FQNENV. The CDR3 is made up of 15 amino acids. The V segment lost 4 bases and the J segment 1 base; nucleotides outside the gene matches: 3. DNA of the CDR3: TGTGCCAGCAGCCGACGACAGGGGAACACCGGGGAGCTGTTTTTT. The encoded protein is CASSRRQGNTGELFF.

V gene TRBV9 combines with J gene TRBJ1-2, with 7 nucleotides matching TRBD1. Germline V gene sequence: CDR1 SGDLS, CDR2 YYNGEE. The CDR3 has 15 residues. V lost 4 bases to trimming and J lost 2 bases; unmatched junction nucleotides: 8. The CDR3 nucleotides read TGTGCCAGCAGCCCGGGGGACAGCGCAAACTATGGCTACACCTTC. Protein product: CASSPGDSANYGYTF.

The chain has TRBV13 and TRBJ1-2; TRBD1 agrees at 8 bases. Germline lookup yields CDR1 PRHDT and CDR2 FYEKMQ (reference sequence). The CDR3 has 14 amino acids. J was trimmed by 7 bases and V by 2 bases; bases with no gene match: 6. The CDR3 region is CASSLIQGAAGYTF. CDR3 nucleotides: TGTGCCAGCAGCTTAATCCAGGGGGCTGCTGGCTACACCTTC.

The CDR3 DNA sequence: TGTGCCAGTAGTACCACCAGGGGAATTACTGAAGCTTTCTTT. As protein: CASSTTRGITEAFF. This chain uses TRBV19 with TRBJ1-1; D is perhaps TRBD1 (6 bases). The germline V and J ends were trimmed by 4 bases and 5 bases, with 14 bases remaining between them. The germline CDR1 and CDR2 sequences are LNHDA and SQIVND (reference sequence). The CDR3 length is 14 residues. The full variable domain, completed using reference TRBV19 and TRBJ1-1, is DGGITQSPKYLFRKEGQNVTLSCEQNLNHDAMYWYRQDPGQGLRLIYYSQIVNDFQKGDIAEGYSVSREKKESFPLTVTSAQKNPTAFYLCASSTTRGITEAFFGQGTRLTVV.

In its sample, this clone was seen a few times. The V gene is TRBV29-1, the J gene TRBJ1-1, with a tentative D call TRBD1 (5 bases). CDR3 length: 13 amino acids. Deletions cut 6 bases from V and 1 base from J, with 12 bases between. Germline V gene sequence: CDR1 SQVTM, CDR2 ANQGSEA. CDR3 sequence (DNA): TGCAGCGTCCTCAGCGGGGGGAACACTGAAGCTTTCTTT. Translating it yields CSVLSGGNTEAFF.

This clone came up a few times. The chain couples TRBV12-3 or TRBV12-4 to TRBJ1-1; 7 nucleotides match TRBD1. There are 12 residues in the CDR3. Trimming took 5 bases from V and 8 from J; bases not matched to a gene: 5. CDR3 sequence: CASSRDRVEAFF. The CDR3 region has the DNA TGTGCCAGCAGTCGAGACAGGGTGGAAGCTTTCTTT.

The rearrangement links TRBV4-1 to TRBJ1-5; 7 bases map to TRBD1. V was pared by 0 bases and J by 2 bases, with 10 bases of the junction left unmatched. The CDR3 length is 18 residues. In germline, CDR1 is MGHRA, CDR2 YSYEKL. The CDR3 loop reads CASSQDKGQAYGNQPQHF. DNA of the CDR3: TGCGCCAGCAGCCAAGATAAAGGACAGGCCTATGGCAATCAGCCCCAGCATTTT.

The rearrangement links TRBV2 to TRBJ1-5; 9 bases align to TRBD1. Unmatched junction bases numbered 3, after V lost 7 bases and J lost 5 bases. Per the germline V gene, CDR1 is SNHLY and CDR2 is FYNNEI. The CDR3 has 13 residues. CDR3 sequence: CASNRDRDQPQHF. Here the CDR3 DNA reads TGTGCCAGCAACCGGGACAGGGATCAGCCCCAGCATTTT.

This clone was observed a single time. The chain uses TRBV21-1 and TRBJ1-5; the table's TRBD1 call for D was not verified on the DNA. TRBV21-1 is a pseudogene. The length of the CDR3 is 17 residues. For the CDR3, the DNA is TGTGCCAGCAGCAAAAGGACCCCGGGACAGAGCAATCAGCCCCAGCATTTT. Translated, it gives CASSKRTPGQSNQPQHF.

The CDR3 region has the DNA TGTGCCAGCAGTTCCTCAAACATCGTAGCCGATGGCTACACCTTC. It translates to CASSSSNIVADGYTF. The genes are TRBV6-5 and TRBJ1-2; D not resolved. This CDR3 spans 15 amino acids. The V and J ends lost 4 bases and 6 bases respectively, with 18 bases between them. The germline V gene has CDR1 MNHEY and CDR2 SVGAGI.